Sequencing of this T cell receptor beta chain was carried out in a study of T cell clones after liver transplantation. Study-level information: TCRbeta sequencing after a pre-transplant mixed lymphocyte reaction identified graft-donor-reactive clones, later tracked in post-transplant blood. Tolerant meant at least one year fully off immunosuppression without liver enzymes above twice normal.

From germline, CDR1 is SGHDT and CDR2 YYEEEE. Trimming at V came to 6 bases and at J to 0 bases, leaving 3 bases not matched to a gene. The CDR3 contains 16 residues. Findings and caveats of the study: In most of the 8 subjects, circulating graft-donor-reactive CD4 TCRbeta sequences fell significantly after transplant.

On this clone: The target antigen is unknown.

CD3+CD4+ and CD3+CD8+ cells were FACS-sorted from thawed unstimulated PBMCs. Sequencing was performed with immunoSEQ multiplex PCR; in TCRdb, only in-frame clones are kept and a portion is missing. The sample lists over 55,000 clones, 70% to 80% seen once, with about 2.7% in the top ten. The sequences come from CD4+ T cells from blood, collected at the roughly 16-month timepoint. This receptor was obtained from a human patient who received a liver transplant. Certain T cells may be donor cells from the graft. This chain joins TRBV5-6 and TRBJ1-6; 10 nucleotides match TRBD1. CDR3: CASIRTGGSYNSPLHF. The CDR3 DNA reads as TGTGCCAGCATCAGGACAGGGGGCTCCTATAATTCACCCCTCCACTTT.